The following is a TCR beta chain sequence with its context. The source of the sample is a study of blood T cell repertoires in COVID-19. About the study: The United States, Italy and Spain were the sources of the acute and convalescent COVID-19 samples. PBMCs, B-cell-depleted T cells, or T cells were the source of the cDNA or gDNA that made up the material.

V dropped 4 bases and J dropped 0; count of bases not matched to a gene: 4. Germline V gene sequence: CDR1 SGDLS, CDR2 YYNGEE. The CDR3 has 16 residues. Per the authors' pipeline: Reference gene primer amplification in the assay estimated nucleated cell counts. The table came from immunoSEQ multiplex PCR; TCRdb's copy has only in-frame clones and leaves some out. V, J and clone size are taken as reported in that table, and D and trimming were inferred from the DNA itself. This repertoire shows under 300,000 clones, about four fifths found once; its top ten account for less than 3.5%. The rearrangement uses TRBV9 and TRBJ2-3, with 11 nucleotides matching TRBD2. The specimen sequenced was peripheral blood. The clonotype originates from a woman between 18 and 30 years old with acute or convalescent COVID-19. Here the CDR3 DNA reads TGTGCCAGCAGCCCCAGGACTAGCGGGAGCACAGATACGCAGTATTTT. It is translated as CASSPRTSGSTDTQYF.